The 15 T cell receptor beta chains reported below all come from one sample, sequenced in a study of cytomegalovirus exposure and HLA in healthy donors. The study ran its PCR with 60 Vbeta and 13 Jbeta primers. Sequencing used immunoSEQ multiplex PCR; TCRdb keeps in-frame clones, though not all of them. The sample includes some 160,000 clones, approximately 80% of them seen just once. The sequenced sample was PBMCs. The receptors were gathered from a woman aged 25 to 45 in good health and CMV-seronegative.

The rearrangement uses TRBV7-9 and TRBJ1-2, with a weak D call TRBD1 (6 bases). The length of the CDR3 is 15 residues. V was pared by 5 bases and J by 2 bases, with 15 bases between. Germline CDR1 SEHNR, CDR2 FQNEAQ (reference sequence). This chain's CDR3 is CASSRDQGTNYGYTF. The CDR3, as DNA: TGTGCCAGCAGCCGCGACCAGGGGACAAACTATGGCTACACCTTC.

This clone occurred a few times. The chain combines TRBV19 with TRBJ2-7; D might be TRBD1 (5 bases). Germline V lookup: CDR1 LNHDA, CDR2 SQIVND (reference sequence). The CDR3 is 15 amino acids. Between the trimmed V and J ends, which lost 3 bases and 2 bases, there was a span of 14 bases. CDR3 nucleotide sequence: TGTGCCAGTAGTATTCAGGGCAGGGCGCCCTACGAGCAGTACTTC. Translating it yields CASSIQGRAPYEQYF.

This chain connects TRBV19 to TRBJ1-2, with 8 positions matching TRBD1. V trimming: 3 bases; J trimming: 8 bases; junction bases outside the gene matches: 8. The CDR3 extends over 14 amino acids. Germline CDR1 is LNHDA and CDR2 is SQIVND (reference sequence). The CDR3: CASSIPGTGKGYTF. The CDR3 region has the DNA TGTGCCAGTAGTATCCCTGGGACAGGCAAGGGCTACACCTTC.

The genes are TRBV4-1 and TRBJ1-2; the D gene is possibly TRBD1 (5 bases). Germline loops: CDR1 MGHRA, CDR2 YSYEKL. There are 14 residues in the CDR3. Deletions cut 2 bases from V and 4 bases from J, with 11 bases between. Written as DNA, the CDR3 is TGCGCCAGCAGCCAACTGACAGCAGTCTATGGCTACACCTTC. It yields the protein CASSQLTAVYGYTF.

Only a few counts were recorded for this clone. This chain uses TRBV5-4 with TRBJ1-1, with unresolved D. The CDR3 consists of 15 residues. Germline CDR1 and CDR2: SGHNT and YYREEE (reference sequence). V gave up 2 bases and J gave up 5 bases, with 16 bases separating them. The CDR3, as DNA: TGTGCCAGCAGCTTAGGCTCGGCCTGGGAGACTGAAGCTTTCTTT. It encodes CASSLGSAWETEAFF. The variable domain in full, completed from reference TRBV5-4 and TRBJ1-1, reads ETGVTQSPTHLIKTRGQQVTLRCSSQSGHNTVSWYQQALGQGPQFIFQYYREEENGRGNFPPRFSGLQFPNYSSELNVNALELDDSALYLCASSLGSAWETEAFFGQGTRLTVV.

The rearrangement links TRBV6-1 to TRBJ2-3; 12 bases are shared with TRBD2. After removal of 5 bases from V and 8 bases from J, the junction contained 8 bases not matched to a gene. This CDR3 comprises 15 residues. The V gene's germline CDR1 is MNHNS and CDR2 SASEGT. CDR3 sequence reads: CASSMTSGSFGTQYF. Written as DNA, the CDR3 is TGTGCCAGCAGTATGACTAGCGGGAGTTTCGGTACGCAGTATTTT.

There are a few counts of this clone. V gene TRBV6-5 combines with J gene TRBJ1-6, with a possible D match to TRBD1 (6 bases). V was clipped by 7 bases and J by 9 bases, with 13 bases between them. Germline values: CDR1 MNHEY, CDR2 SVGAGI. The CDR3 sequence is 13 residues long. The CDR3 DNA reads as TGTGCCAGCACCCTGGGGGGGGCTTCACCCCTCCACTTT. This codes for CASTLGGASPLHF.

This clone was found a few times. V is TRBV6-1 and J is TRBJ2-1; TRBD2 matches at 8 bases. V lost 1 base, J lost 3 bases, and 14 bases stayed unmatched. From germline, CDR1 is MNHNS and CDR2 SASEGT. The CDR3 contains 19 residues. For the CDR3, the DNA is TGTGCCAGCAGTGAAGGGTCACAAGGAGCGGGGGACGTCTACAATGAGCAGTTCTTC. This sequence encodes CASSEGSQGAGDVYNEQFF.

J is TRBJ2-2 and V is TRBV19; 7 bases match TRBD2. CDR1 and CDR2 (germline): LNHDA, SQIVND (reference sequence). CDR3 size: 17 residues. The ends lost 2 bases at V and 6 bases at J; junction bases unmatched: 12. In DNA form, the CDR3 reads TGTGCCAGTAGTATAATGGGGCTAGCGGCAGGATCCGGGGAGCTGTTTTTT. Its translation is CASSIMGLAAGSGELFF.

V and J are TRBV7-8 and TRBJ2-3, with D possibly being TRBD2 (7 bases). The V gene lost 4 bases and the J gene lost 6 bases, with 26 bases spanning the gap. This CDR3 has 18 amino acids. CDR1 and CDR2 from the germline V gene are SGHVS and FQNEAQ. The DNA of the CDR3 is TGTGCCAGCAGCTCACCCATTATAAGGGGGGGTCCTGGGGATACGCAGTATTTT. Amino acid sequence: CASSSPIIRGGPGDTQYF.

V and J are TRBV10-1 and TRBJ2-1; 8 positions agree with TRBD2. CDR1 and CDR2 from the germline V gene are WNHNN and SYGVQD (reference sequence). V dropped 3 bases and J dropped 3; count of bases not matched to a gene: 13. The CDR3 runs 18 residues. CDR3 DNA: TGCGCCAGCAGTGACGGGGGGGTCCCCATGTCCGGCTACAATGAGCAGTTCTTC. This gives the protein CASSDGGVPMSGYNEQFF.

The chain employs TRBV6-5 and TRBJ2-5; possibly TRBD1 for D (5 bases). Germline V gene sequence: CDR1 MNHEY, CDR2 SVGAGI. Trimming stripped 2 bases from V and 2 bases from J, with 6 bases between. There are 13 residues in the CDR3. This chain's CDR3 is CASSYDSQETQYF. CDR3 sequence (DNA): TGTGCCAGCAGTTACGACAGTCAAGAGACCCAGTACTTC.

The chain uses TRBV7-9 and TRBJ2-7, with 10 bases lining up with TRBD1. V shed 1 base, J shed 2 bases, and the junction held 5 bases outside the gene matches. The length of the CDR3 is 16 residues. The germline gives CDR1 SEHNR, CDR2 FQNEAQ (reference sequence). CDR3 DNA sequence: TGTGCCAGCAGCTTAGATGTGGGACAGGGGACCTACGAGCAGTACTTC. This sequence encodes CASSLDVGQGTYEQYF.

The chain combines TRBV6-1 with TRBJ2-3, with 11 positions matching TRBD2. The V gene end was trimmed by 1 base and the J gene end by 0 bases; junction bases not matched to a gene: 9. The CDR3 has 19 residues. Germline assignment: CDR1 MNHNS and CDR2 SASEGT. The DNA for the CDR3 is TGTGCCAGCAGTGAAGGGAGGCTAGCGGGAGGAGCTAGCACAGATACGCAGTATTTT. Protein product: CASSEGRLAGGASTDTQYF.

The chain is built from TRBV5-1 and TRBJ1-3; no reliable D call. Trimming removed 0 bases at V and 3 bases at J, with 19 bases between. CDR1 SGHRS and CDR2 YFSETQ come from the germline V gene. The CDR3 covers 18 residues. CDR3: CASSLVAGQREGGNTIYF. The CDR3 coding sequence is TGCGCCAGCAGCTTGGTTGCAGGTCAACGGGAAGGTGGAAACACCATATATTTT.